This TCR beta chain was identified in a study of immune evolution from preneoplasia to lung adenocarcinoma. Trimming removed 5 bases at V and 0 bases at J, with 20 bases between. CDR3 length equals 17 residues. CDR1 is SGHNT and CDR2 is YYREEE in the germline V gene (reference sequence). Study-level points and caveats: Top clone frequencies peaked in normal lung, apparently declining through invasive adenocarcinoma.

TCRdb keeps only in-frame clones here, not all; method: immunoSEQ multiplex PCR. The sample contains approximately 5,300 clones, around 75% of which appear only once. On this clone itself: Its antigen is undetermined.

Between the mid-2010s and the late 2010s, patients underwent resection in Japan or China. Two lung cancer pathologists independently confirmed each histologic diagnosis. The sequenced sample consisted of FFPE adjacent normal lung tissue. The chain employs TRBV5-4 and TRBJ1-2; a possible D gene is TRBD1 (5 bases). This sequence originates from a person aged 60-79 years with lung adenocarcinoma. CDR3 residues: CASRQLWSGTSNYGYTF. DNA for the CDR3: TGTGCCAGCAGACAATTATGGTCGGGGACTTCTAACTATGGCTACACCTTC.